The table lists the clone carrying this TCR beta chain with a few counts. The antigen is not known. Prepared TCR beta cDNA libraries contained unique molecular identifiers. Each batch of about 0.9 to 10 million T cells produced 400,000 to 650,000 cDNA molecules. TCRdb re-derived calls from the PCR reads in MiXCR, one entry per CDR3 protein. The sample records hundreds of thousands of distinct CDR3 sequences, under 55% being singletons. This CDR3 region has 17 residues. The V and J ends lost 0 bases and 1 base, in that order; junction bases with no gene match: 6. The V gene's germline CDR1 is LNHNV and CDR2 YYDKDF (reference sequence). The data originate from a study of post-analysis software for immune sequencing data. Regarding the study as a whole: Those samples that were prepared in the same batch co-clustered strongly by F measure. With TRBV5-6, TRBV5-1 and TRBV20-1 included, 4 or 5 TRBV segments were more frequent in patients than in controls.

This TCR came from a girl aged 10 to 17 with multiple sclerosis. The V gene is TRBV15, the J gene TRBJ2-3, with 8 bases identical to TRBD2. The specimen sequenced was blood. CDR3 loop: CATSRDGRAGGTDTQYF. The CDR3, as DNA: TGTGCCACCAGCAGAGATGGGCGAGCGGGAGGCACAGATACGCAGTATTTT.